Listed here are 25 T cell receptor beta chains from one sample, sequenced in a study of T-cell memory formation after mild COVID-19 (dated by TCRdb to the early 2020s). Preparation of the library involved 5' RACE. Sequencing relied on an Illumina NovaSeq 6000. TCRdb reprocessed the public reads (quality trimming at Q25 with fastp, clone calling with MiXCR) and kept in-frame beta chains. CDR3 protein duplicates are merged, each entry listing the most common genes and DNA. Within this sample are fewer than 300,000 distinct CDR3 sequences, with about a sixth of them counted one time only. Jointly, the top ten make up around 23% of the sample. What was sequenced was PBMCs or a T cell subset sorted from them (not recorded which). Source of these receptors: a man aged 18 to 30 who had mild COVID-19 (a few samples of this study predate the infection). The sample titles of this study are shuffled in the database, so cell type and time point are left out; the donor was told from shared clones.

This clonotype was observed a handful of times. The chain has TRBV11-1 and TRBJ1-1, with D possibly TRBD1 on 5 matching bases. Germline V gene data show CDR1 as SGHAT and CDR2 as FQDESV (reference sequence). The CDR3 runs 17 residues. Trimming cost V 3 bases and J 3 bases, with 20 bases left between them. The CDR3 protein is CASSFKRQDLGDTEAFF. For the CDR3, the DNA is TGTGCCAGCAGCTTCAAACGGCAGGACCTAGGGGACACTGAAGCTTTCTTT.

This chain uses TRBV7-9 with TRBJ2-1, with 9 bases fitting TRBD1. Losses at the gene ends were 3 bases for V and 6 bases for J; bases not matched to a gene: 3. The CDR3 extends over 14 amino acids. Per germline, CDR1 SEHNR and CDR2 FQNEAQ (reference sequence). The CDR3 loop reads CASSFGQGINEQFF. CDR3 nucleotide sequence: TGTGCCAGCAGCTTTGGACAGGGGATCAATGAGCAGTTCTTC.

The chain combines TRBV12-3 or TRBV12-4 with TRBJ2-1, with TRBD1 matching 10 bases. Germline trimming cut 6 bases from V and 6 bases from J; bases unmatched to any gene: 11. This CDR3 contains 16 residues. CDR3 DNA: TGTGCCAGCAGACGATCCGGGACAGGGGCGGCCAATGAGCAGTTCTTC. Its translation is CASRRSGTGAANEQFF.

This clonotype was counted ten times or more. V gene TRBV3-1 combines with J gene TRBJ1-1; no clear D. This CDR3 has 14 amino acids. Germline V gene data show CDR1 as LGHDT and CDR2 as YNNKEL (reference sequence). V was trimmed by 0 bases and J by 3 bases, leaving 8 bases between them. The DNA for the CDR3 is TGTGCCAGCAGCCAAGATTTCCGGGACACTGAAGCTTTCTTT. It is translated as CASSQDFRDTEAFF.

The chain uses TRBV6-5 and TRBJ1-2, with no clear D. The CDR3 length is 11 residues. Trimming removed 10 bases at V and 6 bases at J, with 12 bases between. Germline V gives CDR1 MNHEY, CDR2 SVGAGI. In nucleotides, the CDR3 is TGTGCCACCCTAGGAAGAAATGGCTACACCTTC. Amino acids: CATLGRNGYTF.

This clonotype was observed many times. The chain employs TRBV4-1 and TRBJ2-5, with D perhaps assigned TRBD1 or TRBD2 (6 bases each). This CDR3 spans 15 amino acids. From germline, CDR1 is MGHRA and CDR2 YSYEKL. Trimming stripped 4 bases from V and 3 bases from J, with 15 bases between. CDR3 in DNA: TGCGCCAGCAGCCTCCAGGGGACTTACAAAGAGACCCAGTACTTC. Encoded protein: CASSLQGTYKETQYF.

This clonotype has just a few counts. The rearrangement links TRBV27 to TRBJ2-7; D gene uncertain. The CDR3 extends over 14 amino acids. Germline values: CDR1 MNHEY, CDR2 SMNVEV (reference sequence). V lost 0 bases, J lost 3 bases, and 9 bases lay in between. The CDR3 region has the DNA TGTGCCAGCAGTTTATCGCTCGGTTACTACGAGCAGTACTTC. Translation gives CASSLSLGYYEQYF.

The chain employs TRBV7-9 and TRBJ1-4, with 8 bases aligning to TRBD1. Germline V gene data show CDR1 as SEHNR and CDR2 as FQNEAQ (reference sequence). The CDR3 extends over 14 amino acids. The V segment lost 3 bases and the J segment 5 bases; nucleotides outside the gene matches: 2. The DNA of the CDR3 is TGTGCCAGCAGCTTCAGGGGGCCGAATGAAAAACTGTTTTTT. Protein product: CASSFRGPNEKLFF.

The chain has TRBV9 and TRBJ2-1, with TRBD2 identical over 8 bases. V dropped 1 base and J dropped 8; count of bases not matched to a gene: 8. CDR3 length: 15 amino acids. Germline V gene lookup returns CDR1 SGDLS and CDR2 YYNGEE. CDR3: CASSVSPQAGDEQFF. The CDR3 DNA sequence: TGTGCCAGCAGCGTATCACCCCAAGCGGGGGATGAGCAGTTCTTC. The entire variable domain, with the rest obtained from reference TRBV9 and TRBJ2-1, is as follows: DSGVTQTPKHLITATGQRVTLRCSPRSGDLSVYWYQQSLDQGLQFLIQYYNGEERAKGNILERFSAQQFPDLHSELNLSSLELGDSALYFCASSVSPQAGDEQFFGPGTRLTVL.

CDR3: CASWSGAAGELFF. CDR3 DNA sequence: TGTGCCAGCTGGTCAGGGGCTGCCGGGGAGCTGTTTTTT. The rearrangement links TRBV28 to TRBJ2-2; D perhaps matches TRBD1 (6 bases). The CDR3 length is 13 residues. V gave up 8 bases and J gave up 6 bases, with 13 bases separating them. Germline-derived CDR1 and CDR2 are MDHEN and SYDVKM.

The genes are TRBV7-6 and TRBJ2-2, with 9 bases fitting TRBD1. Germline V gene data show CDR1 as SGHVS and CDR2 as FNYEAQ. V shed 5 bases, J shed 7 bases, and the junction held 2 bases outside the gene matches. The CDR3 consists of 13 residues. The CDR3 nucleotides read TGTGCCAGCAGCCGGACAGGGGACGGGGAGCTGTTTTTT. Protein sequence: CASSRTGDGELFF.

V usage is TRBV20-1 and J usage is TRBJ2-7, with D possibly being TRBD2 (5 bases). The germline CDR1 and CDR2 sequences are DFQATT and SNEGSKA (reference sequence). The CDR3 has 15 residues. The ends were cut back, 6 bases at V and 0 bases at J, with 18 bases in the middle. In DNA form, the CDR3 reads TGCAGTGCCCCTCCTACAGCGGTAGCCTCCTACGAGCAGTACGTC. Its protein product is CSAPPTAVASYEQYV.

This sequence joins TRBV6-5 and TRBJ1-5; D not resolved. In germline, CDR1 is MNHEY, CDR2 SVGAGI. This CDR3 spans 13 amino acids. Trimming cost V 3 bases and J 6 bases, with 9 bases left between them. The CDR3 is CASSYGGFQPQHF. In DNA form, the CDR3 reads TGTGCCAGCAGTTATGGTGGCTTTCAGCCCCAGCATTTT.

This sequence joins TRBV7-9 and TRBJ2-5; the D gene is possibly TRBD2 (5 bases). The CDR3 extends over 13 amino acids. Germline assignment: CDR1 SEHNR and CDR2 FQNEAQ (reference sequence). V was cut by 1 base and J by 4 bases, with 7 bases left in between. The DNA of the CDR3 is TGTGCCAGCAGCTTAGATGCGGGAGAGACCCAGTACTTC. This gives the protein CASSLDAGETQYF.

The chain uses TRBV25-1 and TRBJ2-2; tentatively, D is TRBD1 or TRBD2 (5 bases each). Looked up from germline, CDR1 is MGHDK and CDR2 is SYGVNS. The CDR3 runs 13 residues. Trimming cost V 4 bases and J 6 bases, with 9 bases left between them. Here the CDR3 DNA reads TGTGCCAGCAGTGGACGGGGCTCCGGGGAGCTGTTTTTT. Its translation: CASSGRGSGELFF.

As concerns this clonotype: At one end the junction does not follow the germline gene, possibly because of a read error. This rearrangement joins TRBV7-9 to TRBJ2-7, with TRBD1 identical over 7 bases. The CDR3 spans 10 residues. Germline loops: CDR1 SEHNR, CDR2 FQNEAQ (reference sequence). CDR3 coding DNA: TGTGCCGCCGGGGACAGATTGTTAGCCTGG. It codes for CAAGDRLLAW.

This clonotype was recorded many times. V usage is TRBV7-9 and J usage is TRBJ2-3; D unclear. V was pared by 3 bases and J by 0 bases, with 7 bases between. The CDR3 is made up of 14 amino acids. The germline V gene has CDR1 SEHNR and CDR2 FQNEAQ (reference sequence). CDR3 amino acids: CASSFITSTDTQYF. CDR3 DNA sequence: TGTGCCAGCAGCTTCATAACTAGCACAGATACGCAGTATTTT.

As regards this clonotype: One end of the junction fails to match germline, which may point to a read error. V is TRBV2 and J is TRBJ2-2; a possible D gene is TRBD2 (5 bases). Germline CDR1 and CDR2: SNHLY and FYNNEI. This CDR3 has 13 amino acids. The DNA for the CDR3 is TGTGCCAGCAGCGTTGATTACACCGGGGAGATGTTTTTT. Amino acids: CASSVDYTGEMFF.

This clonotype turned up a few times. The chain couples TRBV4-2 to TRBJ2-5, with 7 bases aligning to TRBD2. Trimming took 5 bases from V and 5 from J; bases not matched to a gene: 11. The CDR3 loop spans 15 amino acids. From germline, CDR1 is LGHNA and CDR2 YNFKEQ. The CDR3 sequence is CASSGGRPGRETQYF. CDR3 coding DNA: TGTGCCAGCAGCGGGGGAAGGCCCGGGAGGGAGACCCAGTACTTC.

The CDR3 DNA is TGTGCCAGCAGCCTAAGCGGGGGACAGGCGCTTCAGCCCCAGCATTTT. Amino acid sequence: CASSLSGGQALQPQHF. The rearrangement joins TRBV7-8 to TRBJ1-5; 8 bases agree with TRBD1. The CDR3 sequence is 16 residues long. Trimming cost V 5 bases and J 6 bases; bases outside gene matches: 12. Germline-derived CDR1 and CDR2 are SGHVS and FQNEAQ.

This chain links TRBV5-6 with TRBJ2-5; 11 nucleotides match TRBD2. Germline V gene lookup returns CDR1 SGHDT and CDR2 YYEEEE. The ends lost 4 bases at V and 2 bases at J; junction bases unmatched: 1. There are 14 residues in the CDR3. The CDR3 is CASSRLAGQETQYF. The CDR3 DNA follows: TGTGCCAGCAGCAGACTAGCGGGGCAAGAGACCCAGTACTTC.

This sequence joins TRBV24-1 and TRBJ2-1, with 11 bases identical to TRBD2. Germline V gene sequence: CDR1 KGHDR, CDR2 SFDVKD. This CDR3 spans 16 amino acids. V dropped 4 bases and J dropped 6; count of bases not matched to a gene: 7. The DNA for the CDR3 is TGTGCCACCAGTGAAGCGGGACTAGCGGAGGGCAATGAGCAGTTCTTC. Its translation is CATSEAGLAEGNEQFF.

V is TRBV2 and J is TRBJ2-4; TRBD2 agrees at 9 bases. V shed 6 bases and J 9 bases; nucleotides not matched to a gene: 6. The CDR3 has 13 residues. The germline CDR1 and CDR2 sequences are SNHLY and FYNNEI. The CDR3 region has the DNA TGTGCCAGCAGAGCTAGCGGGGAAGGCATTCAGTACTTC. It codes for CASRASGEGIQYF.

This clonotype was seen a handful of times. The rearrangement joins TRBV12-3 or TRBV12-4 to TRBJ1-4, with 10 bases identical to TRBD1. CDR3 length: 14 residues. J lost 4 bases, V lost 6 bases, and 2 bases had no gene match. The chain's CDR3 is CASSGQGGNEKLFF. In DNA, the CDR3 is TGTGCCAGCAGCGGACAGGGGGGTAATGAAAAACTGTTTTTT.

The chain carries TRBV12-3 or TRBV12-4 and TRBJ2-7; D not resolved. Trimming took 3 bases from V and 6 from J, leaving 9 bases between them. There are 12 residues in the CDR3. The CDR3 region has the DNA TGTGCCAGCAGTTTTGCAGTGGGCGAGCAGTACGTC. Its protein is CASSFAVGEQYV.